Each of the 32 T cell receptor beta chains below was sequenced from the same sample in a study of cytomegalovirus exposure and HLA in healthy donors. PCR was performed using 60 Vbeta and 13 Jbeta primers. The repertoire was sequenced with immunoSEQ multiplex PCR; TCRdb's copy has only in-frame clones and lacks some. The table has 90,000 to 110,000 clones, approximately 81% seen once; the top ten hold roughly 2%. Input material: PBMCs. The receptors were sampled from a woman aged 25 to 39 in good health and CMV-seronegative.

The chain employs TRBV10-1 and TRBJ2-7; 8 bases map to TRBD2. The CDR3 is 15 residues long. The V gene end was trimmed by 6 bases and the J gene end by 0 bases; junction bases not matched to a gene: 7. Germline values: CDR1 WNHNN, CDR2 SYGVQD (reference sequence). This CDR3 reads CASSDGTRGSYEQYF. DNA of the CDR3: TGCGCCAGCAGCGACGGGACTAGAGGCTCCTACGAGCAGTACTTC.

V is TRBV5-4 and J is TRBJ1-2, with D possibly TRBD1 on 5 matching bases. V was pared by 0 bases and J by 7 bases, with 16 bases between. The CDR3 is 15 amino acids. Germline CDR1 reads SGHNT; CDR2 reads YYREEE (reference sequence). The CDR3, as DNA: TGTGCCAGCAGCTTGGACCGGGCGGGGGTCTCTGGCTACACCTTC. The encoded protein is CASSLDRAGVSGYTF.

The rearrangement uses TRBV4-3 and TRBJ2-7; D unclear. Germline lookup yields CDR1 LGHNA and CDR2 YSLEER. The CDR3 covers 13 residues. V lost 4 bases, J lost 7 bases, and 14 bases lay in between. CDR3 amino acids: CASSLDMGGEQYF. Here the CDR3 DNA reads TGCGCCAGCAGCCTCGACATGGGTGGAGAGCAGTACTTC.

This rearrangement joins TRBV14 to TRBJ1-4; no reliable D call. V shed 2 bases and J shed 7 bases, with 11 bases lying between them. The CDR3 length is 14 residues. The V gene's germline CDR1 is SGHDN and CDR2 FVKESK. CDR3: CASSQSGYPEKLFF. Written as DNA, the CDR3 is TGTGCCAGCAGCCAATCGGGGTATCCTGAAAAACTGTTTTTT.

This clone was detected a few times. This chain links TRBV5-4 with TRBJ2-3; 8 bases are shared with TRBD2. Germline-derived CDR1 and CDR2 are SGHNT and YYREEE (reference sequence). The V segment lost 2 bases and the J segment 5 bases; nucleotides outside the gene matches: 4. The CDR3 consists of 14 residues. CDR3 bases: TGTGCCAGCAGCTTTGCGGGAGGAGGAGATACGCAGTATTTT. Translating gives CASSFAGGGDTQYF.

The J gene is TRBJ2-1, the V gene TRBV7-2; the D gene is possibly TRBD2 (5 bases). This CDR3 has 18 residues. Germline values: CDR1 SGHTA, CDR2 FQGNSA. V was shortened by 2 bases and J by 0 bases, with 17 bases between the two germline ends. CDR3 DNA sequence: TGTGCCAGCAGCTTACAGGACTCGGCTGCCAGCTCCTACAATGAGCAGTTCTTC. It codes for CASSLQDSAASSYNEQFF.

The rearrangement links TRBV9 to TRBJ2-1, with TRBD2 matching over 7 bases. The V and J ends lost 1 base and 6 bases, in that order; junction bases with no gene match: 4. The CDR3 has 14 residues. Germline V gene lookup returns CDR1 SGDLS and CDR2 YYNGEE. CDR3 protein: CASSVPGGPNEQFF. CDR3 sequence (DNA): TGTGCCAGCAGCGTACCGGGAGGACCCAATGAGCAGTTCTTC.

This clone was picked up a small number of times. This chain uses TRBV19 with TRBJ2-5, with D maybe TRBD2 (5 bases). Per the germline V gene, CDR1 is LNHDA and CDR2 is SQIVND (reference sequence). V shed 3 bases and J shed 3 bases, with 8 bases lying between them. The CDR3 runs to 13 residues. The CDR3 region has the DNA TGTGCCAGTAGTATTGGGCGGGAAGAGACCCAGTACTTC. Translating gives CASSIGREETQYF.

J is TRBJ2-7 and V is TRBV4-3; 7 nucleotides agree with TRBD2. Unmatched junction bases numbered 4, after V lost 1 base and J lost 1 base. Germline V gene sequence: CDR1 LGHNA, CDR2 YSLEER. The CDR3 is 15 amino acids. CDR3 amino acids: CASSQAGGSSYEQYF. Here the CDR3 DNA reads TGCGCCAGCAGCCAAGCGGGGGGATCGTCCTACGAGCAGTACTTC.

The chain carries TRBV5-1 and TRBJ2-2; 8 bases align to TRBD2. The CDR3 sequence is 17 residues long. Germline V gene data show CDR1 as SGHRS and CDR2 as YFSETQ. V shed 2 bases, J shed 6 bases, and the junction held 12 bases outside the gene matches. CDR3 nucleotide sequence: TGCGCCAGCAGCTTCAAATCGCCAACGACTAGCGCCGGGGAGCTGTTTTTT. The encoded protein is CASSFKSPTTSAGELFF.

The J gene is TRBJ2-7, the V gene TRBV5-8, with a weak D call TRBD2 (5 bases). CDR1 and CDR2 (germline): SGHTS, YDEGEE. The CDR3 has 13 residues. Trimming stripped 2 bases from V and 5 bases from J, with 11 bases between. CDR3 sequence (DNA): TGTGCCAGCAGCTTTCAAGGAGGCGACGAGCAGTACTTC. Translation: CASSFQGGDEQYF.

The CDR3 sequence: CASSLAGLAGREQFF. DNA of the CDR3: TGCGCCAGCAGCTTGGCGGGACTAGCGGGACGTGAGCAGTTCTTC. The gene calls are TRBV5-1 and TRBJ2-1; TRBD2 matches 13 bases. CDR1 and CDR2 (germline): SGHRS, YFSETQ. The CDR3 is 15 residues long. Trimming cost V 0 bases and J 9 bases; bases outside gene matches: 3.

The rearrangement joins TRBV23-1 to TRBJ1-1; D might be TRBD1 (6 bases). TRBV23-1 counts as an open reading frame of uncertain function. The CDR3 has 16 residues. Trimming removed 10 bases from V and 5 bases from J, with 26 bases in between. The CDR3 reads CATSDGRGISRTEAFF. CDR3 nucleotide sequence: TGCGCCACAAGTGACGGGAGGGGGATCTCGCGGACTGAAGCTTTCTTT.

The gene calls are TRBV7-9 and TRBJ1-3, with a tentative D call TRBD1 (6 bases). Germline loops: CDR1 SEHNR, CDR2 FQNEAQ (reference sequence). Trimming removed 1 base at V and 0 bases at J, with 10 bases between. This CDR3 has 16 amino acids. The CDR3 spells CASSLVQGSSGNTIYF. The DNA of the CDR3 is TGTGCCAGCAGCTTAGTGCAGGGGAGCTCTGGAAACACCATATATTTT.

The chain joins TRBV7-9 to TRBJ1-4; D call uncertain. Trimming removed 0 bases at V and 8 bases at J, with 7 bases between. Germline CDR1 and CDR2: SEHNR and FQNEAQ (reference sequence). CDR3 length: 13 amino acids. CDR3 in amino acids: CASSLAGSEKLFF. The CDR3 DNA is TGTGCCAGCAGCTTAGCAGGGAGCGAAAAACTGTTTTTT.

The CDR3 loop is CASSLGTGLISGNTIYF. The DNA of the CDR3 is TGCGCCAGCAGCTTGGGGACAGGGCTAATCTCTGGAAACACCATATATTTT. The chain joins TRBV5-1 to TRBJ1-3, with 8 nucleotides matching TRBD1. V gave up 0 bases and J gave up 0 bases; unmatched junction bases: 5. This CDR3 contains 17 residues. Germline V gives CDR1 SGHRS, CDR2 YFSETQ.

V gene TRBV10-3 combines with J gene TRBJ2-1, with 9 bases matching TRBD1. The CDR3 covers 14 residues. J lost 7 bases, V lost 8 bases, and 9 bases had no gene match. The germline CDR1 and CDR2 sequences are ENHRY and SYGVKD. The CDR3 DNA follows: TGTGCCATCCGCCTGGACAGGGGAGGTAATGAGCAGTTCTTC. Its translation: CAIRLDRGGNEQFF.

This sequence joins TRBV7-2 and TRBJ1-4; 7 bases are a match to TRBD1. The length of the CDR3 is 14 residues. V lost 5 bases and J lost 4; bases outside the gene matches: 4. CDR1 is SGHTA and CDR2 is FQGNSA in the germline V gene. The CDR3 protein is CASSRDSYNEKLFF. As DNA, the CDR3 is TGTGCCAGCAGCAGGGACAGCTATAATGAAAAACTGTTTTTT.

The gene calls are TRBV29-1 and TRBJ2-1, with TRBD2 as a possible D gene (6 bases). This CDR3 region has 13 residues. Between the trimmed V and J ends, which lost 1 base and 7 bases, there was a span of 11 bases. Germline V gene data show CDR1 as SQVTM and CDR2 as ANQGSEA. The CDR3 protein is CSVEVGGGNEQFF. In DNA form, the CDR3 reads TGCAGCGTTGAAGTCGGGGGAGGAAATGAGCAGTTCTTC.

This clone has just a few counts. The V and J genes are TRBV7-2 and TRBJ2-5; TRBD1 is a possible D gene (5 bases). The CDR3 loop spans 13 amino acids. Trimming cost V 1 base and J 5 bases, with 8 bases left between them. Looked up from germline, CDR1 is SGHTA and CDR2 is FQGNSA. CDR3 sequence: CASSLGRVETQYF. CDR3 bases: TGTGCCAGCAGCTTAGGCAGGGTCGAGACCCAGTACTTC.

This sequence joins TRBV27 and TRBJ2-5; 7 nucleotides match TRBD1. The DNA end favors TRBJ2-7, so the J call may be wrong. Per the germline V gene, CDR1 is MNHEY and CDR2 is SMNVEV (reference sequence). The CDR3 contains 18 residues. The CDR3 reads CASSYRYSPGGRGDEQYF. For the CDR3, the DNA is TGTGCCAGCAGTTATCGATACTCCCCAGGGGGTCGTGGGGACGAGCAGTACTTC.

The chain recombines TRBV19 with TRBJ2-7; tentative D call: TRBD2 (6 bases). Germline V gives CDR1 LNHDA, CDR2 SQIVND (reference sequence). The germline V and J ends were trimmed by 5 bases and 5 bases, with 19 bases remaining between them. The CDR3 runs 15 residues. The CDR3 region is CASSPSGGIGNEQYF. The CDR3 DNA reads as TGTGCCAGTAGTCCCTCTGGGGGGATAGGCAACGAGCAGTACTTC.

The chain has TRBV7-9 and TRBJ1-2; D is possibly TRBD1 (6 bases). The CDR3 is made up of 17 amino acids. In germline, CDR1 is SEHNR, CDR2 FQNEAQ (reference sequence). With 4 bases removed from V and 3 bases from J, the gap between germline ends came to 21 bases. CDR3 in DNA: TGTGCCAGCAGCTCCCTAGGGGAGGGGGGCGCGGACTATGGCTACACCTTC. It specifies CASSSLGEGGADYGYTF.

The rearrangement joins TRBV5-4 to TRBJ2-7; D is possibly TRBD2 (5 bases). This CDR3 is 14 amino acids long. Per the germline V gene, CDR1 is SGHNT and CDR2 is YYREEE (reference sequence). V lost 4 bases to trimming and J lost 3 bases, with 14 bases between them. This chain's CDR3 is CASSAVGKIYEQYF. CDR3 bases: TGTGCCAGCAGCGCGGTCGGGAAAATCTACGAGCAGTACTTC.

The rearrangement uses TRBV4-3 and TRBJ1-5, with D uncertain. CDR1 LGHNA and CDR2 YSLEER come from the germline V gene. CDR3 size: 13 residues. The V gene lost 0 bases and the J gene lost 4 bases, with 4 bases spanning the gap. This CDR3 reads CASSQDRNQPQHF. Here the CDR3 DNA reads TGCGCCAGCAGCCAAGACAGGAATCAGCCCCAGCATTTT.

The rearrangement joins TRBV27 to TRBJ2-2; D perhaps matches TRBD1 (5 bases). This CDR3 is 16 amino acids long. Germline CDR1 MNHEY, CDR2 SMNVEV (reference sequence). V dropped 6 bases and J dropped 0 bases, with 14 bases sitting between them. CDR3 in DNA: TGTGCCAGCAGGGGGCTTAGGATAGCGAACACCGGGGAGCTGTTTTTT. Amino acid sequence: CASRGLRIANTGELFF.

This chain uses TRBV12-5 with TRBJ1-2; D possibly corresponds to TRBD1 (6 bases). CDR1 is LGHNT and CDR2 is FRNRAP in the germline V gene. The ends were cut back, 6 bases at V and 2 bases at J, with 10 bases in the middle. The CDR3 consists of 13 residues. The CDR3 is CASGQDSNYGYTF. DNA for the CDR3: TGTGCTAGTGGCCAGGACAGCAACTATGGCTACACCTTC.

The CDR3 region is CSVTRAGEGGELFF. Here the CDR3 DNA reads TGCAGCGTCACCCGGGCAGGGGAGGGCGGGGAGCTGTTTTTT. V usage is TRBV29-1 and J usage is TRBJ2-2; weak D call: TRBD2 (7 bases). Germline V gives CDR1 SQVTM, CDR2 ANQGSEA. V lost 6 bases and J lost 7, with 18 bases in between. CDR3 size: 14 residues.

The V call is TRBV30, the J call TRBJ1-1; 8 bases align to TRBD1. CDR1 is GTSNPN and CDR2 is SVGIG in the germline V gene (reference sequence). V was pared by 4 bases and J by 8 bases, with 9 bases of the junction left unmatched. The CDR3 has 13 amino acids. This chain's CDR3 is CAWIMGQVTEAFF. CDR3 in DNA: TGTGCCTGGATTATGGGACAGGTGACCGAAGCTTTCTTT.

The chain joins TRBV27 to TRBJ2-7; 7 bases map to TRBD2. CDR3 length: 14 residues. Germline loops: CDR1 MNHEY, CDR2 SMNVEV (reference sequence). V was pared by 0 bases and J by 7 bases, with 6 bases of the junction left unmatched. CDR3 sequence: CASSLSAGRGEQYF. The CDR3 DNA is TGTGCCAGCAGTTTATCGGCAGGGAGGGGAGAGCAGTACTTC.

The rearrangement uses TRBV12-5 and TRBJ2-2; TRBD2 matches at 10 bases. V shed 0 bases and J 5 bases; nucleotides not matched to a gene: 18. The germline V gene has CDR1 LGHNT and CDR2 FRNRAP. There are 21 residues in the CDR3. The CDR3 DNA reads as TGTGCTAGTGGTTTGGTACCGTCTAGCGGGAGAGTTGAGGGTTGGACCGGGGAGCTGTTTTTT. Translated, it gives CASGLVPSSGRVEGWTGELFF.

In DNA, the CDR3 is TGCGCCAGCAGCTTGAAAGGGGGAAATCAGCCCCAGCATTTT. Its protein is CASSLKGGNQPQHF. The chain recombines TRBV5-1 with TRBJ1-5, with a weak D call TRBD1 (6 bases). CDR1 is SGHRS and CDR2 is YFSETQ in the germline V gene. Trimming took 1 base from V and 4 from J, leaving 9 bases between them. The CDR3 spans 14 residues.